The present TCR beta chain was sequenced within a study of glioma-infiltrating T cells after dendritic cell vaccination. About the study: Three intradermal dendritic cell vaccine injections were given every two weeks.

This CDR3 region has 15 residues. The V end was cut by 0 bases, the J end by 4 bases, with 12 bases between. CDR1 and CDR2 (germline): MNHEY, SVGAGI. PBMC sampling occurred before vaccination, two weeks after the third dose, and at progression. The primer mix had 60 V beta and 13 J beta primers. TCRdb's copy holds only in-frame clones and misses some; the assay was immunoSEQ multiplex PCR. Seen here are under 130,000 clones, roughly 79% observed once, and the top ten hold approximately 12%. V usage is TRBV6-5 and J usage is TRBJ1-2, with no clear D. This sample comprised blood, obtained before dendritic cell vaccination. The clonotype was recovered from a human donor with glioblastoma. The CDR3 sequence is CASSYSFLAAYGYTF. The CDR3 nucleotides are TGTGCCAGCAGTTACTCCTTTCTGGCGGCCTATGGCTACACCTTC.